Listed here are 9 T cell receptor beta chains from one sample, sequenced in a study of cytomegalovirus exposure and HLA in healthy donors. This PCR relied on a set of 60 Vbeta primers and 13 Jbeta primers. Measured with immunoSEQ multiplex PCR; TCRdb has only the in-frame clones, and not every one. The repertoire holds roughly 100,000 clones, about four fifths seen once, with under 4.5% in the top ten. Specimen: PBMCs. Receptor source: a female donor in good health and CMV-seropositive.

The V gene is TRBV19, the J gene TRBJ1-1, with D hard to call. The CDR3 totals 15 residues. Germline CDR1 is LNHDA and CDR2 is SQIVND (reference sequence). The ends were cut back, 3 bases at V and 1 base at J, with 12 bases in the middle. CDR3 amino acids: CASSIPRQTNTEAFF. The CDR3 region has the DNA TGTGCCAGTAGTATCCCAAGACAAACGAACACTGAAGCTTTCTTT.

J is TRBJ2-7 and V is TRBV28, with 7 bases aligning to TRBD2. The germline V gene has CDR1 MDHEN and CDR2 SYDVKM. V was clipped by 4 bases and J by 4 bases; unmatched bases: 7. The CDR3 has 14 residues. The CDR3 loop reads CASSSRDYPYEQYF. Written as DNA, the CDR3 is TGTGCCAGCAGTTCCCGGGACTACCCATACGAGCAGTACTTC.

This clone was detected a few times. The chain joins TRBV6-1 to TRBJ1-4, with 7 bases fitting TRBD1. V shed 5 bases, J shed 8 bases, and the junction held 8 bases outside the gene matches. The CDR3 is 14 residues long. Germline CDR1 MNHNS, CDR2 SASEGT. CDR3: CASSNHRGIEKLFF. DNA of the CDR3: TGTGCCAGCAGTAACCACAGGGGAATCGAAAAACTGTTTTTT.

The V and J genes are TRBV29-1 and TRBJ2-3, with D uncertain. CDR1 and CDR2 (germline): SQVTM, ANQGSEA. V lost 4 bases to trimming and J lost 2 bases, with 13 bases between them. The length of the CDR3 is 14 residues. The CDR3 sequence is CSVVTGSSTDTQYF. CDR3 sequence (DNA): TGCAGCGTTGTAACCGGGTCCTCCACAGATACGCAGTATTTT.

The CDR3 DNA sequence: TGTGCCAGCAGCCGGGACAACGCTGGAAACACCATATATTTT. Translating it yields CASSRDNAGNTIYF. This chain joins TRBV7-9 and TRBJ1-3; perhaps TRBD1 as D (6 bases). Trimming left V 5 bases short and J 2 bases short, with 10 bases between. The CDR3 spans 14 residues. CDR1 SEHNR and CDR2 FQNEAQ come from the germline V gene (reference sequence).

This chain uses TRBV7-2 with TRBJ1-5, with 7 bases fitting TRBD1. The CDR3 has 15 residues. V shed 1 base, J shed 2 bases, and the junction held 2 bases outside the gene matches. Germline V gene sequence: CDR1 SGHTA, CDR2 FQGNSA. The CDR3 bases are TGTGCCAGCAGCTTAGGCGGACAGGGCAATCAGCCCCAGCATTTT. Translated: CASSLGGQGNQPQHF. The full variable domain, completed using reference TRBV7-2 and TRBJ1-5, is GAGVSQSPSNKVTEKGKDVELRCDPISGHTALYWYRQSLGQGLEFLIYFQGNSAPDKSGLPSDRFSAERTGGSVSTLTIQRTQQEDSAVYLCASSLGGQGNQPQHFGDGTRLSIL.

This chain joins TRBV9 and TRBJ2-4; weak D call: TRBD1 (6 bases). The CDR3 loop spans 18 amino acids. Per the germline V gene, CDR1 is SGDLS and CDR2 is YYNGEE. The V and J ends lost 1 base and 7 bases respectively, with 24 bases between them. CDR3 in DNA: TGTGCCAGCAGCGTATCCGGGACACTTGGTGGGGTGGGCAACATTCAGTACTTC. Translating gives CASSVSGTLGGVGNIQYF. Using reference TRBV9 and TRBJ2-4 for the parts outside the CDR3, the full variable domain is DSGVTQTPKHLITATGQRVTLRCSPRSGDLSVYWYQQSLDQGLQFLIQYYNGEERAKGNILERFSAQQFPDLHSELNLSSLELGDSALYFCASSVSGTLGGVGNIQYFGAGTRLSVL.

The chain combines TRBV4-2 with TRBJ2-3; TRBD2 is a possible D gene (6 bases). Germline CDR1 LGHNA, CDR2 YNFKEQ. The CDR3 spans 16 residues. The V end lost 5 bases, the J end lost 0 bases, and 15 bases lay between the germline ends. CDR3 in DNA: TGTGCCAGCAGCGCGACCCCAAGCGGGAGCACAGATACGCAGTATTTT. Translating it yields CASSATPSGSTDTQYF.

This chain's CDR3 is CASNLGQIDGNTIYF. For the CDR3, the DNA is TGTGCCAGCAACCTCGGACAAATCGATGGTAACACCATATATTTT. This chain connects TRBV2 to TRBJ1-3, with D perhaps TRBD1 (5 bases). This CDR3 is 15 amino acids long. Trimming took 7 bases from V and 7 from J, leaving 20 bases between them. Germline V gene data show CDR1 as SNHLY and CDR2 as FYNNEI.